This TCR beta chain came from a study of cytomegalovirus exposure and HLA in healthy donors. General study results and limits: By a later analysis, the bulk of CMV-associated TCR beta chains appeared HLA-restricted. Certain sequence variants were highly shared and formed a cluster, and this cluster was likely a sequencing artifact.

The PCR made use of 60 Vbeta and 13 Jbeta primers. The table came from immunoSEQ multiplex PCR; TCRdb's copy has only in-frame clones and leaves some out. The sample shows about 190,000 clones, just under 75% of them seen only once. V lost 5 bases and J lost 4, with 9 bases in between. Looked up from germline, CDR1 is SGHTA and CDR2 is FQGNSA. This CDR3 has 13 residues. This clone was observed a few times. Its antigen remains unknown. This chain connects TRBV7-2 to TRBJ1-5; a possible D gene is TRBD1 (6 bases). This receptor was identified in a man aged 25 to 40 in good health and CMV-seropositive. Sequenced material: PBMCs. CDR3 DNA sequence: TGTGCCAGCAGCCTTACAGGGAATCAGCCCCAGCATTTT. Translation gives CASSLTGNQPQHF.